The source of this T cell receptor (beta chain) is a study of T cell responses to AZD1222 COVID-19 vaccine. Study-level points and caveats: Variant regions that are unmutated are reportedly the target of nearly half of spike-specific TCRs. Spike-wide vaccine-associated CD4 TCRs dominated at 160-218 and 743-854.

Some second doses came at about 4 weeks and others at about 12 weeks; these were pooled. With regard to this clone: Its antigen is still unknown.

Sequencing used immunoSEQ multiplex PCR; TCRdb keeps in-frame clones, though not all of them. In the table there are over 65,000 clones, almost 90% of which are singletons. Germline CDR1 reads LGHNA; CDR2 reads YNFKEQ. Trimming at V came to 0 bases and at J to 2 bases, leaving 6 bases not matched to a gene. The CDR3 totals 16 residues. The sequence derives from an adult who received the AZD1222 COVID-19 vaccine. The sample in question was peripheral blood, obtained 28 days after the second AZD1222 dose. This chain connects TRBV4-2 to TRBJ1-2; 7 nucleotides align to TRBD1. CDR3 coding DNA: TGTGCCAGCAGCCAAGACCTTCCGGGACAGAACTATGGCTACACCTTC. Translated, it gives CASSQDLPGQNYGYTF.